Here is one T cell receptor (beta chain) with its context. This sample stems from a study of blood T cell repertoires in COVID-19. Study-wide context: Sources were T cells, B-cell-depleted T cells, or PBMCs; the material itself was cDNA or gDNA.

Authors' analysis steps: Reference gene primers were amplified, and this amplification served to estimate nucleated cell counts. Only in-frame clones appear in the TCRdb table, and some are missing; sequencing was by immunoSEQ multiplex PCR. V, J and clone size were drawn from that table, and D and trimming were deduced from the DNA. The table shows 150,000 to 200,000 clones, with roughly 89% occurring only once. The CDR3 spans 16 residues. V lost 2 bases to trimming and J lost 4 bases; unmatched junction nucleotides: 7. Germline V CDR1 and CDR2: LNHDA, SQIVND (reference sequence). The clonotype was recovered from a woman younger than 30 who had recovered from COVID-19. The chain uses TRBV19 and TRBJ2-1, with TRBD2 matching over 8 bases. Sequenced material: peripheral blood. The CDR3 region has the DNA TGTGCCAGTAGTATATTGGTGGCTAGCGGGTACAATGAGCAGTTCTTC. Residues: CASSILVASGYNEQFF.